This record concerns one TCR beta chain sequence. What it binds is not known. These data are taken from a study of cytomegalovirus exposure and HLA in healthy donors. Study-wide background: As an earlier analysis found, 150 million to 200 million T cells yielded about 120 million unique TCR beta sequences. The study, taken as a whole, reports: For TCR beta chains, V- and J-gene trimming was later linked to a missense DCLRE1C variant. There were a few CMV-associated chains whose specificity for CMV antigens was confirmed in vitro.

PCR primers comprised 60 Vbeta and 13 Jbeta primers. Assay used: immunoSEQ multiplex PCR; TCRdb lists only in-frame clones, some missing. This table has some 220,000 clones, about three quarters appearing once. CDR1 is SEHNR and CDR2 is FQNEAQ in the germline V gene (reference sequence). The V end was cut by 6 bases, the J end by 6 bases, with 24 bases between. The CDR3 is 17 residues long. The sequence was obtained from a boy aged 5-17 years in good health and CMV-seronegative. Sequenced: PBMCs. V usage is TRBV7-9 and J usage is TRBJ2-1; D is unclear. The CDR3 protein is CASRNLIAEKGFNEQFF. CDR3 nucleotides: TGTGCCAGCAGGAACCTGATCGCGGAAAAAGGATTCAATGAGCAGTTCTTC. Based on the CDR3 plus reference TRBV7-9 and TRBJ2-1, the full variable domain is DTGVSQNPRHKITKRGQNVTFRCDPISEHNRLYWYRQTLGQGPEFLTYFQNEAQLEKSRLLSDRFSAERPKGSFSTLEIQRTEQGDSAMYLCASRNLIAEKGFNEQFFGPGTRLTVL.